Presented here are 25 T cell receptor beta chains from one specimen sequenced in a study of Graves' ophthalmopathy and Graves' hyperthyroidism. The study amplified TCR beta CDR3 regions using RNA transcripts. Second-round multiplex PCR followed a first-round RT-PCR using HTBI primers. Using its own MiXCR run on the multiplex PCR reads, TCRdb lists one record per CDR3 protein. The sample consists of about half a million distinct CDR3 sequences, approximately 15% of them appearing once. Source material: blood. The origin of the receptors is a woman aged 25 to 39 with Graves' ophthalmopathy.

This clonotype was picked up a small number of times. CDR3 bases: TGTGCCAGCAGCCAAGATCCGGGACAGAGCAATCAGCCCCAGCATTTT. Translated, it gives CASSQDPGQSNQPQHF. The gene calls are TRBV4-2 and TRBJ1-5; 7 nucleotides align to TRBD1. With 0 bases clipped from V and 1 base from J, the junction kept 3 bases outside the gene matches. The CDR3 length is 16 residues. The germline gives CDR1 LGHNA, CDR2 YNFKEQ.

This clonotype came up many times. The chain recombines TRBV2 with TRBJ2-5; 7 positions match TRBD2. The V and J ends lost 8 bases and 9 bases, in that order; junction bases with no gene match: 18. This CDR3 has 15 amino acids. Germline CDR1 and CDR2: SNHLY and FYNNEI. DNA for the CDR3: TGTGCCAGCTCTCAAGGCCTAGCGGTCCCTGGGGCCCAGTACTTC. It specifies CASSQGLAVPGAQYF.

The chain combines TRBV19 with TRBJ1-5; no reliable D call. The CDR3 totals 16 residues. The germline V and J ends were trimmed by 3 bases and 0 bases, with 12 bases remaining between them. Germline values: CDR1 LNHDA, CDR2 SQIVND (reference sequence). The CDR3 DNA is TGTGCCAGTAGTATGGGGTCGCTTTATAGCAATCAGCCCCAGCATTTT. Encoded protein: CASSMGSLYSNQPQHF.

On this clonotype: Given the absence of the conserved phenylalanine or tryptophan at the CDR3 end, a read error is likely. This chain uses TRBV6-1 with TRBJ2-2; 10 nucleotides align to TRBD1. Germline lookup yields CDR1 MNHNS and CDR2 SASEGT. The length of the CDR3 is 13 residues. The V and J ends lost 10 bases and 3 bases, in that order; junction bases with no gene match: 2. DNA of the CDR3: TGTGCCACCGGGACAGGGGACACCGGGGAGCTGTTTTTG. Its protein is CATGTGDTGELFL.

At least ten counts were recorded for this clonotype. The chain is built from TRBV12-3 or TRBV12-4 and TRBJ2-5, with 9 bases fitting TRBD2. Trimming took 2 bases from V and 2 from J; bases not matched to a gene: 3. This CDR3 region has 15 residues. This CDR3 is CASSLSGGPQETQYF. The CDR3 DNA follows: TGTGCCAGCAGTTTAAGCGGGGGGCCTCAAGAGACCCAGTACTTC.

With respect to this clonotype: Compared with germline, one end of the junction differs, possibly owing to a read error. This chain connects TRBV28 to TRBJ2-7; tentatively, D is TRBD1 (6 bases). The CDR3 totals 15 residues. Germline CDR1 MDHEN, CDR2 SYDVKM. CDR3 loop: CASSSQGIGFYDQYF. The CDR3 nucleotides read TGTGCCAGCAGTTCCCAGGGGATAGGATTCTACGATCAGTACTTC.

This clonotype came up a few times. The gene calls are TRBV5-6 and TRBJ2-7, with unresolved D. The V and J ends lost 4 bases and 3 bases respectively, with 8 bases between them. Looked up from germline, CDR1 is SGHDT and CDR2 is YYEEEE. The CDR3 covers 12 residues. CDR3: CASSGYDYEQYF. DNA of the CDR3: TGTGCCAGCAGCGGTTACGACTACGAGCAGTACTTC.

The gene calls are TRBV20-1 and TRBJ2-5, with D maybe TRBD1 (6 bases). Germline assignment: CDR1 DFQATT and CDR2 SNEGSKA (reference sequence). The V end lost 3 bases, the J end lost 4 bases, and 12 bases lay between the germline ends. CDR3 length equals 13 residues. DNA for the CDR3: TGCAGTGCTAGTAATACAGGGATAGAGACCCAGTACTTC. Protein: CSASNTGIETQYF.

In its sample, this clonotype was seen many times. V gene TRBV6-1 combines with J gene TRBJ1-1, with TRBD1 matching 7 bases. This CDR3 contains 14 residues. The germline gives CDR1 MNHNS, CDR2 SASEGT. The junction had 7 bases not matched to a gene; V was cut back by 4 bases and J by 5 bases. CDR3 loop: CASSARQGRTEAFF. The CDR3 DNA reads TGTGCCAGCAGTGCCAGACAGGGAAGGACTGAAGCTTTCTTT.

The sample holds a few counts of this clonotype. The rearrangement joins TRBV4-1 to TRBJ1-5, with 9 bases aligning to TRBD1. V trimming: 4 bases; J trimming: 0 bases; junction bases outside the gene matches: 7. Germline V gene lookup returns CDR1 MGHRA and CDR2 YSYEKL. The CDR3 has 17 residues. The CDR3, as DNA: TGCGCCAGCAGCCCGACACCACAGGGGGCTAGCAATCAGCCCCAGCATTTT. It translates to CASSPTPQGASNQPQHF.

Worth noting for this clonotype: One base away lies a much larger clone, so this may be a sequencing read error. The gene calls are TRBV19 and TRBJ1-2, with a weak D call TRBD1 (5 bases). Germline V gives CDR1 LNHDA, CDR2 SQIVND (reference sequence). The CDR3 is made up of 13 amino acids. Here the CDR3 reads CATGGNDYYGYSF. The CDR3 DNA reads TGTGCCACGGGGGGAAACGATTACTATGGCTACTCCTTC.

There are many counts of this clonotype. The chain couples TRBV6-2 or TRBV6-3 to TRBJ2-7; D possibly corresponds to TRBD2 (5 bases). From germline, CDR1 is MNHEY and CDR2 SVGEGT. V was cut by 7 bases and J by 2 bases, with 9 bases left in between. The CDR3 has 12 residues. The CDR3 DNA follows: TGTGCCAGCAAGAGGGTTACCTACGAGCAGTACTTC. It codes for CASKRVTYEQYF.

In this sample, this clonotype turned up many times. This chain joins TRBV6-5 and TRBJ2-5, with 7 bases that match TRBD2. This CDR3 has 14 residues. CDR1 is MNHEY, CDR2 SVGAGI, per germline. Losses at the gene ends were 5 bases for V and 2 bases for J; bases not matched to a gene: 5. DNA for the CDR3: TGTGCCAGCAGTCCCCCGGGGGGTCAAGAGACCCAGTACTTC. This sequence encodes CASSPPGGQETQYF.

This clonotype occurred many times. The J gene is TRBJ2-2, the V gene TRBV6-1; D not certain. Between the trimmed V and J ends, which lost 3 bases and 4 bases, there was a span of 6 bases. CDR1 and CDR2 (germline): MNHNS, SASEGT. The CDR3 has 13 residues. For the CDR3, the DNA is TGTGCCAGCAGTGACTACAGCACCGGGGAGCTGTTTTTT. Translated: CASSDYSTGELFF.

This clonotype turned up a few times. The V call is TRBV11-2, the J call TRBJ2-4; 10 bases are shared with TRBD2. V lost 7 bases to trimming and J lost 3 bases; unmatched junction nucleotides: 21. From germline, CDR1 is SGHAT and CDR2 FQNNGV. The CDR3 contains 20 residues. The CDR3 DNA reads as TGTGCCAGCACACACCCCCCCGGGACTAGCGCTGCCGGAGGCAAAAACATTCAGTACTTC. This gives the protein CASTHPPGTSAAGGKNIQYF.

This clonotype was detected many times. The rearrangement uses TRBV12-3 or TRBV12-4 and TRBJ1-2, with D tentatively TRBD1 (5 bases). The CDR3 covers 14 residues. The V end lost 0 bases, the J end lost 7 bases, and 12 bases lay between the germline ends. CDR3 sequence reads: CASSLAHRTAGYTF. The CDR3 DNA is TGTGCCAGCAGTTTAGCGCACAGGACTGCTGGCTACACCTTC.

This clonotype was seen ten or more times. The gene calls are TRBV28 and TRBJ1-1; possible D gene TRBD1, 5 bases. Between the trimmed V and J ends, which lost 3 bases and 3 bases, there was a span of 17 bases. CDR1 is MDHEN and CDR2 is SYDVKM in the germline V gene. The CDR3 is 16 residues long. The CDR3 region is CASSFPVLGGYTEAFF. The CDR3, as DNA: TGTGCCAGCAGTTTCCCCGTGTTGGGGGGGTACACTGAAGCTTTCTTT.

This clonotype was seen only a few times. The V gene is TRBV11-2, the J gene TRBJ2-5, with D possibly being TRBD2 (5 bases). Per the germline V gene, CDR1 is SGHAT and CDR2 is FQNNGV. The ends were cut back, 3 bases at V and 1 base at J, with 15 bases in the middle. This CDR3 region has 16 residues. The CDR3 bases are TGTGCCAGCAGCTTTTTTGACGGGCGGGTCCAAGAGACCCAGTACTTC. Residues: CASSFFDGRVQETQYF.

The CDR3, as DNA: TGTGCCAGCAGACAAGGACACGAGAACACTGAAGCTTTCTTT. This sequence encodes CASRQGHENTEAFF. V and J are TRBV12-3 or TRBV12-4 and TRBJ1-1, with D possibly matching TRBD1 (5 bases). This CDR3 is 14 amino acids long. The V gene lost 6 bases and the J gene lost 1 base, with 12 bases spanning the gap.

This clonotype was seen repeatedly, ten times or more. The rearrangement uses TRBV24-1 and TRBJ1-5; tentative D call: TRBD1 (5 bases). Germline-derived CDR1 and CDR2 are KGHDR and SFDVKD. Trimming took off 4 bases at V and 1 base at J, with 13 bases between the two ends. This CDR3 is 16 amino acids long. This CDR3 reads CATSETQGASNQPQHF. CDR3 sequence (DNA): TGTGCCACCAGTGAGACCCAGGGAGCGAGCAATCAGCCCCAGCATTTT.

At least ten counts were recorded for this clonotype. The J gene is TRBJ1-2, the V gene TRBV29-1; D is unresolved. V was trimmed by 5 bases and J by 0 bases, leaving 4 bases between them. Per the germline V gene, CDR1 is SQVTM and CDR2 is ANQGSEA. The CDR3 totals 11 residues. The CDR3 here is CSVSANYGYTF. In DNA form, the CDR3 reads TGCAGCGTTTCTGCTAACTATGGCTACACCTTC.

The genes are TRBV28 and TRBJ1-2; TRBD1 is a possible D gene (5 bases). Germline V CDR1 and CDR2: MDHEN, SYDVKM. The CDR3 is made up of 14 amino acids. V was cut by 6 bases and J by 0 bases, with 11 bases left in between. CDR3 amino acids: CASSKVGPNYGYTF. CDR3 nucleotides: TGTGCCAGCAGCAAGGTGGGGCCTAACTATGGCTACACCTTC.

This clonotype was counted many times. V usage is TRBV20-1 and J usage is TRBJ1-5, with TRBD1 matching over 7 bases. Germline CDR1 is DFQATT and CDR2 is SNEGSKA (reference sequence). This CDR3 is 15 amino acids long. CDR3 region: CSTYREGASNQPQHF. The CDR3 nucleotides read TGCAGCACCTACAGGGAGGGGGCTAGCAATCAGCCCCAGCATTTT.

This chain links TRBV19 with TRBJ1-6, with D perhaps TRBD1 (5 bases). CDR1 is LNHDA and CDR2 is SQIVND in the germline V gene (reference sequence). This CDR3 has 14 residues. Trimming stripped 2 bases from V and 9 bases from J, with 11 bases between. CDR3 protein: CASSIRPGTSPLHF. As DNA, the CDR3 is TGTGCCAGTAGTATAAGGCCGGGGACTTCACCCCTCCACTTT. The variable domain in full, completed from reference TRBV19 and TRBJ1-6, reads DGGITQSPKYLFRKEGQNVTLSCEQNLNHDAMYWYRQDPGQGLRLIYYSQIVNDFQKGDIAEGYSVSREKKESFPLTVTSAQKNPTAFYLCASSIRPGTSPLHFGNGTRLTVT.

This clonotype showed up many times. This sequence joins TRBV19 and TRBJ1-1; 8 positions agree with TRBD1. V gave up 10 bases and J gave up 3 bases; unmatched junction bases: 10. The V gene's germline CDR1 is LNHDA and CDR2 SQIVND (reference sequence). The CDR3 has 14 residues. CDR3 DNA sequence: TGTGCCAACCCACGGACAGGGCGGGACACTGAAGCTTTCTTT. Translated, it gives CANPRTGRDTEAFF.